What follows are 8 T cell receptor beta chains derived from one specimen sequenced in a study of CDR3 diversity in severe acne. MiXCR was run by TCRdb on the PCR reads, yielding one entry per CDR3 protein. Altogether about 76,000 distinct CDR3 sequences are present, under 65% being singletons, with the ten largest covering approximately 15%. The sequenced sample was blood. These receptor sequences come from a male donor in good health, without acne.

This clonotype has a single count. V gene TRBV10-3 combines with J gene TRBJ1-5; no firm D call. CDR1 ENHRY and CDR2 SYGVKD come from the germline V gene. V lost 3 bases and J 6 bases, leaving 15 bases between the germline ends. The CDR3 contains 15 residues. CDR3: CAISDFLGLGQPQHF. DNA for the CDR3: TGTGCCATCAGTGATTTCCTGGGCTTGGGTCAGCCCCAGCATTTT.

The chain joins TRBV29-1 to TRBJ1-2, with D perhaps TRBD1 (6 bases). Germline V lookup: CDR1 SQVTM, CDR2 ANQGSEA. The germline V and J ends were trimmed by 4 bases and 11 bases, with 14 bases remaining between them. The CDR3 consists of 11 residues. CDR3: CSVVGGLGYTF. DNA of the CDR3: TGCAGCGTTGTGGGGGGCTTAGGTTACACCTTC.

The sample holds one count of this clonotype. The V gene is TRBV2, the J gene TRBJ2-7, with a possible D match to TRBD1 (6 bases). V lost 6 bases, J lost 0 bases, and 12 bases lay in between. The CDR3 is 14 residues long. Germline CDR1 reads SNHLY; CDR2 reads FYNNEI. DNA for the CDR3: TGTGCCAGCAGAGCAGACAGGAGCTCCTACGAGCAGTACTTC. Translating gives CASRADRSSYEQYF. The full variable domain, with the rest looked up from reference TRBV2 and TRBJ2-7, is EPEVTQTPSHQVTQMGQEVILRCVPISNHLYFYWYRQILGQKVEFLVSFYNNEISEKSEIFDDQFSVERPDGSNFTLKIRSTKLEDSAMYFCASRADRSSYEQYFGPGTRLTVT.

With respect to this clonotype: At one boundary the junction diverges from the germline segment, which might be a read error. This chain connects TRBV7-7 to TRBJ2-3; D perhaps matches TRBD2 (6 bases). Germline V gene lookup returns CDR1 SSHAT and CDR2 FNYEAQ (reference sequence). The CDR3 runs to 17 residues. Written as DNA, the CDR3 is TGTGCTAGCAGCTCCCCAAGCACTAGCTGGGGAACAGATACGCAGTATTTT. As protein: CASSSPSTSWGTDTQYF.

V gene TRBV9 combines with J gene TRBJ2-7; the match to TRBD1 covers 9 bases. CDR1 and CDR2 from the germline V gene are SGDLS and YYNGEE. The CDR3 sequence is 15 residues long. The V gene end was trimmed by 4 bases and the J gene end by 9 bases; junction bases not matched to a gene: 14. CDR3 in amino acids: CASSHPQGAASGQYF. CDR3 nucleotides: TGTGCCAGCAGCCATCCACAGGGGGCGGCCTCCGGGCAGTACTTC.

The CDR3 DNA reads TGTGCCAGCAGTTACGAGACAGGCAGAGGGGAGCTGTTTTTT. It is translated as CASSYETGRGELFF. This chain joins TRBV6-5 and TRBJ2-2; D perhaps matches TRBD1 (6 bases). The V end was cut by 2 bases, the J end by 8 bases, with 12 bases between. The V gene's germline CDR1 is MNHEY and CDR2 SVGAGI. This CDR3 region has 14 residues.

The chain links TRBV29-1 to TRBJ2-7; 9 bases agree with TRBD1. The V segment lost 6 bases and the J segment 7 bases; nucleotides outside the gene matches: 10. The length of the CDR3 is 13 residues. Germline CDR1 SQVTM, CDR2 ANQGSEA. This CDR3 reads CSVPGTGMGEQYF. Here the CDR3 DNA reads TGCAGCGTCCCCGGGACAGGGATGGGTGAGCAGTACTTC.

This chain uses TRBV7-9 with TRBJ2-7, with D tentatively TRBD1 or TRBD2 (6 bases each). The germline V and J ends were trimmed by 2 bases and 3 bases, with 14 bases remaining between them. The CDR3 has 15 amino acids. The germline CDR1 and CDR2 sequences are SEHNR and FQNEAQ (reference sequence). CDR3 sequence (DNA): TGTGCCAGCAGCTTATTAGGGGGGCCATACTACGAGCAGTACTTC. Translating it yields CASSLLGGPYYEQYF.